The clone carrying this T cell receptor beta chain occurred once. Its target is unknown. J was trimmed by 4 bases and V by 10 bases; bases with no gene match: 9. This CDR3 contains 14 residues. Germline V lookup: CDR1 SEHNR, CDR2 FQNEAQ (reference sequence). The data were produced by immunoSEQ multiplex PCR, yet TCRdb's version contains in-frame clones alone and is incomplete. The top ten hold around 1.1% of the sample, which has about 130,000 clones, more than 90% seen once. This specimen comes from a study of T cell responses to AZD1222 COVID-19 vaccine. Whole-study findings and limits: Possibly, clonal diversity was underestimated; donors were largely white British and included more females. Distributed over spike, vaccine-associated CD4 TCRs predominated at 160-218 and 743-854.

This chain uses TRBV7-9 with TRBJ2-1; 8 bases are shared with TRBD2. The receptor's source is an adult who received the AZD1222 COVID-19 vaccine. This specimen was peripheral blood, taken 28 days after the second AZD1222 dose. The CDR3 spells CATRGGSSYNEQFF. In DNA form, the CDR3 reads TGTGCCACACGCGGGGGGTCCTCTTACAATGAGCAGTTCTTC.